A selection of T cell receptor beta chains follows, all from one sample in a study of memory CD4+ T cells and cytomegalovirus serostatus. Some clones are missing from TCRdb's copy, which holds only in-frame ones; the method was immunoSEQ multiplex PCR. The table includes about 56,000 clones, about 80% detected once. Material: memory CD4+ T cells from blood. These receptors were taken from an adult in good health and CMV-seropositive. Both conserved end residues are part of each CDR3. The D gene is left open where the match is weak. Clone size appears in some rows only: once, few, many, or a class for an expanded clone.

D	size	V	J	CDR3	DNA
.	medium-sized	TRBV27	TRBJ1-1	CASSPRPEGRESEAFF	TGTGCCAGCAGCCCCCGCCCCGAGGGGAGGGAATCTGAAGCTTTCTTT
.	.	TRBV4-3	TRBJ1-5	CASSQEEGNQQPQHF	TGCGCCAGCAGCCAAGAAGAGGGGAATCAACAGCCCCAGCATTTT
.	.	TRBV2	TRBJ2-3	CASTPTDTQYF	TGTGCCAGCACTCCGACAGATACGCAGTATTTT
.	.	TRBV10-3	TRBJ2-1	CATGLNSLKSNEQFF	TGTGCCACCGGACTCAATTCACTTAAATCCAATGAGCAGTTCTTC
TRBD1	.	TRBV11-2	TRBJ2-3	CASSWQGVDTQYF	TGTGCCAGCAGCTGGCAGGGGGTAGATACGCAGTATTTT
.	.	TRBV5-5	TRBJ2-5	CASSRGGAQETQYF	TGTGCCAGCAGCCGTGGGGGGGCACAAGAGACCCAGTACTTC
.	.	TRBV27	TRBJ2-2	CASSFGQATGELFF	TGTGCCAGCAGTTTCGGCCAGGCCACCGGGGAGCTGTTTTTT
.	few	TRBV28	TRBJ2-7	CASSLRVTISGLPSYEQYF	TGTGCCAGCAGTTTACGGGTGACTATTAGCGGTTTGCCCTCCTACGAGCAGTACTTC
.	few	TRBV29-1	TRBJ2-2	CSASLTNTGELFF	TGCAGCGCGAGCCTTACAAACACCGGGGAGCTGTTTTTT
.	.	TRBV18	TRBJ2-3	CASSPPTVDTQYF	TGTGCCAGCTCACCACCGACAGTGGATACGCAGTATTTT
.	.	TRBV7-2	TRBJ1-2	CASSLGGTYGYTF	TGTGCCAGCAGCTTAGGCGGGACATATGGCTACACCTTC